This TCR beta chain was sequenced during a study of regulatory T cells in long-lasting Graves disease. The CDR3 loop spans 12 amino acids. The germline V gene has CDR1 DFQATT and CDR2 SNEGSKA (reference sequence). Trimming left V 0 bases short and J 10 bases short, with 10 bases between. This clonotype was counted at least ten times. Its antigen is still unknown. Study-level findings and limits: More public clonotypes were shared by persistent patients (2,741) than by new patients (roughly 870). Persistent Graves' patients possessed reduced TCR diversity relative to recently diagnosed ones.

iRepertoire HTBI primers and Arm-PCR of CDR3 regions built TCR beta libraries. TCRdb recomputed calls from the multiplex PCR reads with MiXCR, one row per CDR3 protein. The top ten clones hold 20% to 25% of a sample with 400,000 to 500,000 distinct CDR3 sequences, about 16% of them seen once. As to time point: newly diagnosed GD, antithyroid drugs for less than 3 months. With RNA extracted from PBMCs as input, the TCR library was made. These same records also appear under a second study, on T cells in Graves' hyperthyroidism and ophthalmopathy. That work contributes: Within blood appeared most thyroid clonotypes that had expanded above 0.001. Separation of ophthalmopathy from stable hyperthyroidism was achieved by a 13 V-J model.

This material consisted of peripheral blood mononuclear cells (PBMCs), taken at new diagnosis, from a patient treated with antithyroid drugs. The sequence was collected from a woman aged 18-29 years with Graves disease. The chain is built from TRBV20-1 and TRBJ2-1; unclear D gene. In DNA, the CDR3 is TGCAGTGCTAGAGATCTCGGGCAGGAGCAGTTCTTC. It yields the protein CSARDLGQEQFF.